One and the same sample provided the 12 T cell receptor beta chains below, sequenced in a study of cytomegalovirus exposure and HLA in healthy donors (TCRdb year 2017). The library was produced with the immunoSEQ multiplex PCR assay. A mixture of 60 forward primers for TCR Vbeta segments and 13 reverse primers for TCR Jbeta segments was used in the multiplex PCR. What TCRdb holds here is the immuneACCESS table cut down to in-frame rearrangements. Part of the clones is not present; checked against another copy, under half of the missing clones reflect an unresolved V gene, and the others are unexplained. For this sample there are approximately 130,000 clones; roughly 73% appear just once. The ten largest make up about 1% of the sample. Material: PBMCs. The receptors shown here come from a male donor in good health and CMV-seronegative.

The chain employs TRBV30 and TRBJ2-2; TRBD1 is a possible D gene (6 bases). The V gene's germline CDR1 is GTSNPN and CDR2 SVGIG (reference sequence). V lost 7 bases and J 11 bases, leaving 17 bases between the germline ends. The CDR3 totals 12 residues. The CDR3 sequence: CAFQGITEELFF. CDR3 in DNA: TGTGCCTTCCAGGGGATCACCGAAGAGCTGTTTTTT.

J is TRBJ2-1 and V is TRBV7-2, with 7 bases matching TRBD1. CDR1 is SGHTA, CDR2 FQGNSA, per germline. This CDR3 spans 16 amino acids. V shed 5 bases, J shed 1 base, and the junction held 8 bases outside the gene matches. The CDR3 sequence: CASSVSGGWSYNEQFF. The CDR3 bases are TGTGCCAGCAGCGTGTCAGGGGGTTGGTCCTACAATGAGCAGTTCTTC.

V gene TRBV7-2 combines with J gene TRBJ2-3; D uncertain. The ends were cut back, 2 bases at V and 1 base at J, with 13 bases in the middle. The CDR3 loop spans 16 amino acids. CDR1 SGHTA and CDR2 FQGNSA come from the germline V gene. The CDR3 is CASSLSVPQGTDTQYF. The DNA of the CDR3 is TGTGCCAGCAGCTTAAGTGTGCCTCAGGGCACAGATACGCAGTATTTT.

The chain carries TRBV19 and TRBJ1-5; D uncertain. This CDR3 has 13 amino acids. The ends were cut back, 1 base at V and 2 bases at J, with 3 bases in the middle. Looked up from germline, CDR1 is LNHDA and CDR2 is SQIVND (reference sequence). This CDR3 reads CASSIGGNQPQHF. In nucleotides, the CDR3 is TGTGCCAGTAGTATAGGAGGCAATCAGCCCCAGCATTTT. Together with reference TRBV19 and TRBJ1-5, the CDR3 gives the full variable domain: DGGITQSPKYLFRKEGQNVTLSCEQNLNHDAMYWYRQDPGQGLRLIYYSQIVNDFQKGDIAEGYSVSREKKESFPLTVTSAQKNPTAFYLCASSIGGNQPQHFGDGTRLSIL.

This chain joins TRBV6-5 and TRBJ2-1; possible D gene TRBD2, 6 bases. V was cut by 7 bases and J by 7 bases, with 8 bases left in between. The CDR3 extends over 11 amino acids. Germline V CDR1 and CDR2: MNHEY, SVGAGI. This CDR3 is CASTAGNEQFF. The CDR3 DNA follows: TGTGCCAGCACCGCGGGGAATGAGCAGTTCTTC.

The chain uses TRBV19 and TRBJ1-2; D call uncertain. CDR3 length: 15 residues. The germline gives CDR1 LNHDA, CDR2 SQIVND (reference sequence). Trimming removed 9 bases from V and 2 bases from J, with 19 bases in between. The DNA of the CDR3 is TGTGCCAGCCTTGACATCCTCCCTAACAACTATGGCTACACCTTC. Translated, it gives CASLDILPNNYGYTF.

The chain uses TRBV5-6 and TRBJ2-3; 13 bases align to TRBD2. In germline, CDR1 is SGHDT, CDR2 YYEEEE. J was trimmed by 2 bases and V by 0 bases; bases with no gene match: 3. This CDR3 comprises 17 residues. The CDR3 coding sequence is TGTGCCAGCAGCTTGGCGACTAGCGGGGGGTACACAGATACGCAGTATTTT. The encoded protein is CASSLATSGGYTDTQYF.

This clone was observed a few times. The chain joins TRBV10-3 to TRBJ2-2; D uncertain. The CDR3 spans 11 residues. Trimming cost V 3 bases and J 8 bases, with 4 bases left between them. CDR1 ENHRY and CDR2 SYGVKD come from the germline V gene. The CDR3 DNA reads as TGTGCCATCAGTGAATCGGGGGAGCTGTTTTTT. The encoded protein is CAISESGELFF.

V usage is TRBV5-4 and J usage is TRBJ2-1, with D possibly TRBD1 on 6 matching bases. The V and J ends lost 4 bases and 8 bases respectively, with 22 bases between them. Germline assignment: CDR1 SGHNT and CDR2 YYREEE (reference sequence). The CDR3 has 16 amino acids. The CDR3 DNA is TGTGCCAGCAGCCCGGGCGGGCGGTCCAAGGGGGATGAGCAGTTCTTC. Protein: CASSPGGRSKGDEQFF.

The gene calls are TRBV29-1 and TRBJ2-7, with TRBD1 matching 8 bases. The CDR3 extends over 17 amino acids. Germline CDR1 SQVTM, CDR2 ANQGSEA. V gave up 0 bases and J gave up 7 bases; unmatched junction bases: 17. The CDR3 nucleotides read TGCAGCGTTGAAGATCCTTCCGGGACAGGCCCCTTGGGGGAGCAGTACTTC. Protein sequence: CSVEDPSGTGPLGEQYF.

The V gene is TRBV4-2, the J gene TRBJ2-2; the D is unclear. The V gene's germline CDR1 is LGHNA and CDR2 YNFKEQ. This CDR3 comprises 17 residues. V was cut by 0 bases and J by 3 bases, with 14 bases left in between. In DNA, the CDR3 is TGTGCCAGCAGCCAAGATAACGGTGTCTTAGACACCGGGGAGCTGTTTTTT. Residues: CASSQDNGVLDTGELFF.

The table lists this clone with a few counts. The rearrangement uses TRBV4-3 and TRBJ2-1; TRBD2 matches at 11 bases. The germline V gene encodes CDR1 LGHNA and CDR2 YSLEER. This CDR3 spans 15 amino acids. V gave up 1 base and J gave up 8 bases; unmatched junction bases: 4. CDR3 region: CASSQVSGGADEQFF. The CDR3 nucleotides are TGCGCCAGCAGCCAAGTTAGCGGGGGGGCAGATGAGCAGTTCTTC.